The 23 T cell receptor beta chains below all came from one sample that was sequenced in a study of T cell responses to AZD1222 COVID-19 vaccine. Produced via immunoSEQ multiplex PCR; TCRdb's table is partial and in-frame only. The profile covers over 100,000 clones, with about 90% appearing a single time and 8.4% taken by the ten largest. The source was peripheral blood, collected on day 0 of AZD1222 vaccination. These receptor sequences come from an adult in good health.

This clone appeared once. This chain links TRBV6-5 with TRBJ2-2; 7 bases map to TRBD2. Germline V CDR1 and CDR2: MNHEY, SVGAGI. This CDR3 region has 15 residues. The V segment lost 6 bases and the J segment 0 bases; nucleotides outside the gene matches: 4. CDR3 region: CASRKRDPNTGELFF. The CDR3 DNA reads as TGTGCCAGCAGGAAGCGGGATCCGAACACCGGGGAGCTGTTTTTT.

The chain carries TRBV27 and TRBJ1-5; D perhaps matches TRBD1 (5 bases). Trimming took 2 bases from V and 5 from J, leaving 19 bases between them. The CDR3 length is 17 residues. Germline lookup yields CDR1 MNHEY and CDR2 SMNVEV (reference sequence). The CDR3 sequence: CASSLQGPGMRHQPQHF. The CDR3 DNA is TGTGCCAGCAGTTTACAGGGACCTGGGATGAGGCATCAGCCCCAGCATTTT.

The genes are TRBV7-9 and TRBJ2-5; D possibly corresponds to TRBD2 (6 bases). The germline V gene encodes CDR1 SEHNR and CDR2 FQNEAQ (reference sequence). The length of the CDR3 is 15 residues. Trimming left V 6 bases short and J 5 bases short, with 19 bases between. The CDR3: CASSLGGAVRETQYF. CDR3 DNA: TGTGCCAGCAGTCTAGGAGGGGCCGTCCGGGAGACCCAGTACTTC.

This rearrangement joins TRBV5-1 to TRBJ1-1; D is possibly TRBD1 (5 bases). Trimming took off 0 bases at V and 4 bases at J, with 13 bases between the two ends. The germline V gene has CDR1 SGHRS and CDR2 YFSETQ. The CDR3 has 15 residues. The CDR3 nucleotides are TGCGCCAGCAGCTTGGATGGGGGAAGGGGCACTGAAGCTTTCTTT. Protein product: CASSLDGGRGTEAFF.

This chain joins TRBV28 and TRBJ1-2; weak D call: TRBD1 (5 bases). The CDR3 consists of 12 residues. The germline gives CDR1 MDHEN, CDR2 SYDVKM. Trimming removed 7 bases at V and 8 bases at J, with 14 bases between. CDR3 sequence reads: CASTTPGKGYTF. The CDR3 DNA reads TGTGCCAGCACGACCCCAGGGAAAGGCTACACCTTC.

The chain couples TRBV14 to TRBJ2-1, with TRBD2 as a possible D gene (6 bases). Germline V gives CDR1 SGHDN, CDR2 FVKESK. V was trimmed by 0 bases and J by 2 bases, leaving 26 bases between them. The CDR3 sequence is 21 residues long. The CDR3 nucleotides read TGTGCCAGCAGCCAAGATCGAGGGTTCCGTAGCGGAACCTACCCCTACAATGAGCAGTTCTTC. This codes for CASSQDRGFRSGTYPYNEQFF.

This clone is a singleton in its sample. The chain is built from TRBV5-1 and TRBJ2-1; 9 bases map to TRBD2. The CDR3 sequence is 15 residues long. V lost 4 bases, J lost 5 bases, and 7 bases stayed unmatched. CDR1 and CDR2 from the germline V gene are SGHRS and YFSETQ. The DNA of the CDR3 is TGCGCCAGCAGCCAACTAGCGGGCCAGAACAATGAGCAGTTCTTC. Translation gives CASSQLAGQNNEQFF.

This rearrangement joins TRBV28 to TRBJ2-7, with 7 bases that match TRBD2. J gave up 1 base and V 7 bases, and 1 base lay outside the gene matches. There are 12 residues in the CDR3. The germline V gene has CDR1 MDHEN and CDR2 SYDVKM. Here the CDR3 DNA reads TGTGCCAGCACTAGCGGATCCTACGAGCAGTACTTC. As protein: CASTSGSYEQYF.

The J gene is TRBJ1-6, the V gene TRBV7-9; no clear D. CDR1 SEHNR and CDR2 FQNEAQ come from the germline V gene (reference sequence). The CDR3 spans 13 residues. V was trimmed by 5 bases and J by 9 bases, leaving 11 bases between them. The CDR3 DNA reads TGTGCCAGCAGCCCCCTAAGCGGTTCACCCCTCCACTTT. It is translated as CASSPLSGSPLHF.

This clone has only one observation. In nucleotides, the CDR3 is TGCGCCAGCAGCTTGGAAAGGACTAGCGGGAGGGCCGCCTACGAGCAGTACTTC. This translates into CASSLERTSGRAAYEQYF. The J gene is TRBJ2-7, the V gene TRBV5-1, with TRBD2 matching over 15 bases. This CDR3 is 18 amino acids long. V lost 0 bases and J lost 2; bases outside the gene matches: 6. CDR1 is SGHRS and CDR2 is YFSETQ in the germline V gene.

This chain joins TRBV6-4 and TRBJ2-3; 10 positions match TRBD2. The trim removed 2 bases at V and 5 bases at J, leaving 7 bases unmatched. Germline CDR1 reads MRHNA; CDR2 reads SNTAGT. The CDR3 sequence is 16 residues long. The CDR3 region has the DNA TGTGCCAGCAGTGACGCTAGCGGGAGAGGAGAAGATACGCAGTATTTT. Protein: CASSDASGRGEDTQYF.

Remarks on this clone: Distinct nucleotide sequences in the sample also encode this CDR3. The rearrangement links TRBV18 to TRBJ1-4; D may be TRBD1 (6 bases). V was trimmed by 6 bases and J by 4 bases, leaving 9 bases between them. CDR1 and CDR2 from the germline V gene are KGHSH and LQKENI. The CDR3 covers 13 residues. Written as DNA, the CDR3 is TGTGCCAGCTCCAGGGGCGGTAATGAAAAACTGTTTTTT. Translating it yields CASSRGGNEKLFF.

The chain uses TRBV18 and TRBJ1-2; unclear D gene. V was trimmed by 2 bases and J by 0 bases, leaving 10 bases between them. The CDR3 sequence is 15 residues long. The germline gives CDR1 KGHSH, CDR2 LQKENI. DNA for the CDR3: TGTGCCAGCTCACCAACCCAGCCAACTAACTATGGCTACACCTTC. This codes for CASSPTQPTNYGYTF.

The chain combines TRBV24-1 with TRBJ2-1; 10 bases line up with TRBD2. Per germline, CDR1 KGHDR and CDR2 SFDVKD. J gave up 3 bases and V 6 bases, and 10 bases lay outside the gene matches. The CDR3 runs to 17 residues. The CDR3: CATSRSGRAGRYNEQFF. In DNA form, the CDR3 reads TGTGCCACCAGTAGAAGCGGGAGGGCCGGCCGCTACAATGAGCAGTTCTTC.

The V call is TRBV9, the J call TRBJ1-3; D unclear. Trimming shortened V by 4 bases and J by 4 bases, and 12 bases separated the two germline ends. The CDR3 runs 14 residues. From germline, CDR1 is SGDLS and CDR2 YYNGEE. This chain's CDR3 is CASSPTSIGNTIYF. The CDR3 DNA reads as TGTGCCAGCAGCCCCACGAGTATCGGAAACACCATATATTTT.

CDR3 sequence: CASSLRDYYGYTF. The CDR3 nucleotides read TGTGCCAGCAGCCTCCGGGATTATTATGGCTACACCTTC. The rearrangement links TRBV3-1 (or the pseudogene TRBV3-2) to TRBJ1-2, with unresolved D. The V gene lost 4 bases and the J gene lost 5 bases, with 11 bases spanning the gap. CDR3 length: 13 residues. Germline assignment: CDR1 LGHDT and CDR2 YNNKEL (reference sequence).

V gene TRBV27 combines with J gene TRBJ2-5, with TRBD1 identical over 8 bases. CDR3 length: 17 residues. J gave up 2 bases and V 6 bases, and 14 bases lay outside the gene matches. CDR1 and CDR2 from the germline V gene are MNHEY and SMNVEV (reference sequence). CDR3 DNA sequence: TGTGCCAGCAGACTTCGGACAGGGCCAGCCCTTCAAGAGACCCAGTACTTC. Protein sequence: CASRLRTGPALQETQYF.

V usage is TRBV7-2 and J usage is TRBJ1-5, with 7 positions matching TRBD1. Trimming at V came to 4 bases and at J to 0 bases, leaving 6 bases not matched to a gene. This CDR3 spans 16 amino acids. The germline gives CDR1 SGHTA, CDR2 FQGNSA. The chain's CDR3 is CASSYHRDSSNQPQHF. The CDR3 region has the DNA TGTGCCAGCAGCTACCACCGGGACAGTAGCAATCAGCCCCAGCATTTT.

The CDR3 bases are TGTGCCACACAGGGGGTGGGTTCACCCCTCCACTTT. This encodes CATQGVGSPLHF. The chain recombines TRBV19 with TRBJ1-6; 8 bases agree with TRBD1. The CDR3 is 12 amino acids. Unmatched junction bases numbered 5, after V lost 10 bases and J lost 9 bases. Germline V gene data show CDR1 as LNHDA and CDR2 as SQIVND (reference sequence).

This clone was recorded a few times. The V gene is TRBV11-2, the J gene TRBJ1-2; weak D call: TRBD1 (5 bases). Germline values: CDR1 SGHAT, CDR2 FQNNGV. The ends were cut back, 3 bases at V and 7 bases at J, with 12 bases in the middle. The CDR3 sequence is 13 residues long. CDR3 in DNA: TGTGCCAGCAGCTTTCAGGGAGAGAGTGGCTACACCTTC. It encodes CASSFQGESGYTF.

The CDR3 sequence: CASPPTERQPQHF. The CDR3 DNA is TGTGCCAGTCCACCTACGGAGCGGCAGCCCCAGCATTTT. The chain couples TRBV21-1 to TRBJ1-5. TRBV21-1 is shown as a pseudogene. The CDR3 is made up of 13 amino acids.

The chain's CDR3 is CASNGGGVGNEKLFF. The CDR3 DNA is TGCGCCAGCAACGGAGGGGGAGTGGGTAATGAAAAACTGTTTTTT. V is TRBV5-1 and J is TRBJ1-4; the D gene is possibly TRBD1 (6 bases). CDR1 is SGHRS and CDR2 is YFSETQ in the germline V gene. The ends were cut back, 6 bases at V and 4 bases at J, with 16 bases in the middle. There are 15 residues in the CDR3.

This clone appeared once. The chain uses TRBV28 and TRBJ1-3; D not certain. This CDR3 contains 16 residues. Germline lookup yields CDR1 MDHEN and CDR2 SYDVKM. Trimming pared 7 bases from V and 1 base from J, leaving 17 bases between. The CDR3 loop is CASTTSPAGSGNTIYF. CDR3 bases: TGTGCCAGCACCACTTCTCCGGCAGGATCTGGAAACACCATATATTTT.